This entry describes one T cell receptor beta chain. Antigen specificity is unknown. In the same sample, other DNA sequences code for this CDR3. These data come from a study of shared clonotypes between healthy human individuals. Notes on the study in general: Incompleteness in sorted-subset sequencing, despite large depth, was shown by rarefaction.

Repertoires were generated with immunoSEQ multiplex PCR, while TCRdb's copy carries only in-frame clones and drops some. Of more than 1.2 million clones in the sample, about 98.5% were seen once. Recent vaccinations or acute infections were absent in the healthy HIV-negative adult donors. Nashville, Tennessee was home to all donors, who were Caucasian adults. Sequencing input: naive CD4+ T cells sorted from blood. Subset here: CD45RA+ positively selected. The source of this sequence is a young man in good health.

Here the CDR3 reads CASSFGLAGDTQYF. The CDR3 nucleotides are TGTGCCAGCAGCTTCGGACTAGCGGGGGATACGCAGTATTTT. This chain links TRBV7-9 with TRBJ2-3, with 12 positions matching TRBD2. The V gene's germline CDR1 is SEHNR and CDR2 FQNEAQ (reference sequence). The CDR3 is 14 amino acids. V was clipped by 3 bases and J by 6 bases; unmatched bases: 1.